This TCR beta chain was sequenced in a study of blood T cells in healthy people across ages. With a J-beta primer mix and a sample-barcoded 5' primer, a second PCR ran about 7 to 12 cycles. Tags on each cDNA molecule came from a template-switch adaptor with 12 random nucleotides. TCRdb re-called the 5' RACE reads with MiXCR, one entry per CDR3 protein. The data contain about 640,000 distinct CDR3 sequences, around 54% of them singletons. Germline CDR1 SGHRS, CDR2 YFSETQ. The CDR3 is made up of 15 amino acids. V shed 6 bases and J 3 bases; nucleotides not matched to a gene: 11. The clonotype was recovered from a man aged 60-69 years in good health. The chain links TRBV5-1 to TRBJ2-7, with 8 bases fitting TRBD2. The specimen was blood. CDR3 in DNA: TGCGCCAGCACGGGAGGGGCCTTCGGTGGCTACGAGCAGTACTTC. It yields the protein CASTGGAFGGYEQYF.